This record concerns one T cell receptor beta chain sequence. Its antigen is as yet unknown. This sample was taken from a study of T cell responses to AZD1222 COVID-19 vaccine. Here immunoSEQ multiplex PCR was the method, and the copy in TCRdb shows in-frame clones only, minus some. The profile shows roughly 110,000 clones, about 85% of them singletons. Findings of the study overall: Researchers report vaccine-associated CD4 TCRs spanning spike, with dominance at 160-218 and 743-854. Donor demographics were predominantly white British with a female majority; clonal diversity may be underestimated.

Germline V gene lookup returns CDR1 SGHRS and CDR2 YFSETQ. With 4 bases removed from V and 4 bases from J, the gap between germline ends came to 16 bases. CDR3 length equals 15 residues. The sequences come from peripheral blood, collected 28 days after the second AZD1222 dose. The receptor was derived from an adult who received the AZD1222 COVID-19 vaccine. V and J are TRBV5-1 and TRBJ2-3, with D perhaps matching TRBD2 (5 bases). CDR3 residues: CASSPPRVRSDTQYF. Here the CDR3 DNA reads TGCGCCAGCAGCCCTCCGAGGGTTAGGTCAGATACGCAGTATTTT.